Detailed here is one T cell receptor beta chain. Its specificity is unknown. UMIs bearing a 6-nucleotide sample barcode were added through template switching. From its re-call of the 5' RACE reads, TCRdb lists each CDR3 protein once, without DNA. The sample totals fewer than 550,000 distinct CDR3 sequences. This entry belongs to a study of monozygotic twins with inflammatory bowel disease. Regarding the study as a whole: Lower sharing of clonotypes with other individuals was seen in IBD patients than in healthy twins. This was most marked in patients showing signs of disease activity. Healthy co-twins, by inverse Simpson, had higher TCRbeta diversity than their siblings with IBD. Telling different T cell subtypes apart from each other was not possible.

The specimen was blood. This clonotype was sampled from a human donor with ulcerative colitis or Crohn's disease, or a healthy co-twin of an affected twin (not recorded which).

The CDR3 here is CASSYKSPNEQYF. V and J are TRBV6-5 and TRBJ2-7; as DNA is missing, the TRBD2 call by TCRdb cannot be tested. In germline, CDR1 is MNHEY, CDR2 SVGAGI. The CDR3 is made up of 13 amino acids.